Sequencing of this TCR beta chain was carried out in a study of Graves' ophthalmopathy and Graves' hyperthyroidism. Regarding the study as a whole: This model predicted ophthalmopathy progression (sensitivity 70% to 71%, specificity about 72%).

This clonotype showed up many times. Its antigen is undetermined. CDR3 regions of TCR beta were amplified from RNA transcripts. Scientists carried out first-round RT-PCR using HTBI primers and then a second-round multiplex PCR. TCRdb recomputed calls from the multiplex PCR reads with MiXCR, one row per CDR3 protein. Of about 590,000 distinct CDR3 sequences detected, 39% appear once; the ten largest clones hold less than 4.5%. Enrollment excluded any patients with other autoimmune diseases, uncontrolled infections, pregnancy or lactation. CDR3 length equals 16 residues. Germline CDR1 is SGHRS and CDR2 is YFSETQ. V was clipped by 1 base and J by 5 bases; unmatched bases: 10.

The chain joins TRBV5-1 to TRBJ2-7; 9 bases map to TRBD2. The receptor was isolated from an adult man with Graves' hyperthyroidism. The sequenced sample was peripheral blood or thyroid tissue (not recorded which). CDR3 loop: CASSLTSGPTLNEQYF. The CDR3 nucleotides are TGCGCCAGCAGCTTGACTAGCGGGCCGACTCTCAACGAGCAGTACTTC.